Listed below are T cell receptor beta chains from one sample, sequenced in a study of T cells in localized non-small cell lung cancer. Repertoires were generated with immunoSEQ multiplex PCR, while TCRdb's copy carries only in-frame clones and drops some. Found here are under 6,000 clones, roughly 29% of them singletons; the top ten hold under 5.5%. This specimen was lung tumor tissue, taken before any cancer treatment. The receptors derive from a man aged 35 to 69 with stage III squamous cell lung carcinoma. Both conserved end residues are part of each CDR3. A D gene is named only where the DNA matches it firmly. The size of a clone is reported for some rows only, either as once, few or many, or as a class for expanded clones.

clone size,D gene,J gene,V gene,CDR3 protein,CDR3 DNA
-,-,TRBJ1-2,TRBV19,CASNRAGILYGYTF,TGTGCCAGTAACCGCGCCGGGATCCTTTATGGCTACACCTTC
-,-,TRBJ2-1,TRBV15,CATSRAPGPYNEQFF,TGTGCCACCAGCAGAGCCCCGGGACCCTACAATGAGCAGTTCTTC
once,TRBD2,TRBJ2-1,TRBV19,CASSRGGRSYNEQFF,TGTGCCAGTAGTCGGGGGGGCCGATCCTACAATGAGCAGTTCTTC
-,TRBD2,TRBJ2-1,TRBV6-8,CASSYDATSGNHNEQFF,TGTGCCAGCAGTTATGACGCGACTAGCGGGAACCACAATGAGCAGTTCTTC
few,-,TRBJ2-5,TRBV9,CASSPGADQETQYF,TGTGCCAGCAGCCCAGGGGCCGACCAAGAGACCCAGTACTTC
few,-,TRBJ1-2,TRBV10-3,CAISEMSGALGYTF,TGTGCCATCAGTGAGATGTCAGGGGCCCTGGGCTACACCTTC
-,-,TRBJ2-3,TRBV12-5,CASGTGPTFTDTQYF,TGTGCTAGTGGCACAGGGCCTACCTTCACAGATACGCAGTATTTT
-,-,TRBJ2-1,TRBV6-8,CASRPFETYNEQFF,TGTGCCAGCAGACCATTCGAAACCTACAATGAGCAGTTCTTC
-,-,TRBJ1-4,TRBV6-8,CASSLGTGRNEKLFF,TGTGCCAGCAGTCTGGGGACCGGTCGGAATGAAAAACTGTTTTTT
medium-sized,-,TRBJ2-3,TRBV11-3,CASRPLTAYTDTQYF,TGTGCCAGCAGGCCCCTTACGGCCTACACAGATACGCAGTATTTT
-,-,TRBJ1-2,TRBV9,CASSVAVRDGYGYTF,TGTGCCAGCAGCGTAGCGGTCCGGGACGGTTATGGCTACACCTTC
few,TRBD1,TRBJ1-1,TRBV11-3,CASSPSTGGRAEAFF,TGTGCCAGCAGCCCCAGTACAGGGGGCAGGGCTGAAGCTTTCTTT
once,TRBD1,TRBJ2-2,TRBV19,CASSIRQGNTGELFF,TGTGCCAGTAGTATCCGACAGGGAAACACCGGGGAGCTGTTTTTT
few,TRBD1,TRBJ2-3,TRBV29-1,CSAGQGSTDTQYF,TGCAGCGCTGGACAGGGAAGCACAGATACGCAGTATTTT
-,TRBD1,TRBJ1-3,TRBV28,CASSYPGGSGNTIYF,TGTGCCAGCAGTTACCCAGGGGGGAGCGGAAACACCATATATTTT
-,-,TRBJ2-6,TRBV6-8,CASSRAGASGANVLTF,TGTGCCAGCAGTCGTGCGGGGGCCTCTGGGGCCAACGTCCTGACTTTC
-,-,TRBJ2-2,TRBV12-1,CASSSVDPYTGELFF,TGTGCCAGCAGCTCTGTGGACCCATACACCGGGGAGCTGTTTTTT
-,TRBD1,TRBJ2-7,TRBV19,CASQGQAKGFIYEQYF,TGTGCCAGTCAAGGACAGGCCAAAGGTTTCATCTACGAGCAGTACTTC
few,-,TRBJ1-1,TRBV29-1,CSVVMWIPNTEAFF,TGCAGCGTTGTCATGTGGATCCCGAACACTGAAGCTTTCTTT
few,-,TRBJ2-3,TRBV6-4,CASSELGPPDF,TGTGCCAGCAGTGAATTGGGGCCGCCTGATTTT
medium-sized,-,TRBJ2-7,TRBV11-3,CASRSKQVSYEQYF,TGTGCCAGCAGATCCAAACAGGTGTCCTACGAGCAGTACTTC
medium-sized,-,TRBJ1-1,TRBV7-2,CASSFGGHTEAFF,TGTGCCAGCAGCTTCGGGGGGCACACTGAAGCTTTCTTT
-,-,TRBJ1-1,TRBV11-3,CASSLVSGVGNTEAFF,TGTGCCAGCAGCTTGGTTTCAGGGGTAGGGAACACTGAAGCTTTCTTT
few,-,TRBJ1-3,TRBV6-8,CASSSRTPSSGNTIYF,TGTGCCAGCAGTTCTAGAACTCCCTCCTCTGGAAACACCATATATTTT
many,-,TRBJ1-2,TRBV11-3,CASSSSGVSYGYTF,TGTGCCAGCAGCTCCTCAGGGGTTAGCTATGGCTACACCTTC
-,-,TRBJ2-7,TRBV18,CASPLLTGNWVYEQYF,TGTGCCAGCCCGCTCCTTACAGGGAATTGGGTCTACGAGCAGTACTTC
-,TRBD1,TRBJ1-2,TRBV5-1,CASSLGLDRAQFGYTF,TGCGCCAGCAGCTTGGGTTTGGACAGGGCTCAGTTTGGCTACACCTTC
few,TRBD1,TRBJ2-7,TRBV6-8,CASRKTGVDLEQYF,TGTGCCAGCAGAAAGACAGGGGTTGATCTCGAGCAGTACTTC
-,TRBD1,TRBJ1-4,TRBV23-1,CASRMDRGQEKLFF,TGCGCCAGCAGGATGGACAGGGGGCAGGAAAAACTGTTTTTT
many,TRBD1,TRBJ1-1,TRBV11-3,CASSPDRGRATEAFF,TGTGCCAGCAGCCCGGACAGGGGGCGCGCCACTGAAGCTTTCTTT
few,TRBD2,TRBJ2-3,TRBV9,CASSARLAGRRTDTQYF,TGTGCCAGCAGCGCAAGACTAGCGGGGAGACGCACAGATACGCAGTATTTT
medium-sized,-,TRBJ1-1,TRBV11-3,CASTQTSDRNTEAFF,TGTGCCAGCACCCAAACTTCGGACAGAAACACTGAAGCTTTCTTT
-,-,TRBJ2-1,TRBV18,CASVAGRFYNEQFF,TGTGCCAGCGTAGCAGGGAGGTTCTACAATGAGCAGTTCTTC
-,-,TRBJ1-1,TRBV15,CATSRRRSLNTEAFF,TGTGCCACCAGCAGAAGGAGGTCTCTGAACACTGAAGCTTTCTTT
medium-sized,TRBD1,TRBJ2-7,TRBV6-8,CASSYQQGAGYEQYF,TGTGCCAGCAGTTACCAACAGGGGGCGGGCTACGAGCAGTACTTC
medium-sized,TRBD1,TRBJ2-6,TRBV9,CASSPDPRTGAGANVLTF,TGTGCCAGCAGCCCGGACCCCCGAACAGGGGCTGGGGCCAACGTCCTGACTTTC
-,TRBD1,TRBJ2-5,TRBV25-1,CASSSGGLGTQYF,TGTGCCAGCAGTTCAGGGGGCTTGGGGACCCAGTACTTC
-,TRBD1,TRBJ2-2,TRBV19,CASSIEQGVGGELFF,TGTGCCAGTAGTATAGAACAGGGGGTTGGCGGGGAGCTGTTTTTT
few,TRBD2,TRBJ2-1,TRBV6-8,CAIRTPSGGGYNEQFF,TGTGCCATCAGGACACCTAGCGGGGGGGGTTACAATGAGCAGTTCTTC
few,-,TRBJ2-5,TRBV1,CASSYIVVETQYF,TGCGCCAGCAGTTATATTGTGGTGGAGACCCAGTACTTC
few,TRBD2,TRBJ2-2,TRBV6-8,CASSGGDTGELFF,TGTGCCAGCAGCGGGGGGGACACCGGGGAGCTGTTTTTT
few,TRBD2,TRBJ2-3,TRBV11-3,CASSHERGSTDTQYF,TGTGCCAGCAGCCACGAGCGGGGCTCCACAGATACGCAGTATTTT
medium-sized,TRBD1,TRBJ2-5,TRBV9,CASSVRDREKETQYF,TGTGCCAGCAGCGTAAGGGACAGGGAGAAAGAGACCCAGTACTTC
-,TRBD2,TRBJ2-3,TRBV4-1,CASSLTSGGISDTQYF,TGCGCCAGCAGCCTGACTAGCGGGGGGATTTCAGATACGCAGTATTTT
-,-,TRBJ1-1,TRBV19,CASSISGNTEAFF,TGTGCCAGTAGTATATCAGGGAACACTGAAGCTTTCTTT
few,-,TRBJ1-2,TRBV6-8,CASSYVADYGYTF,TGTGCCAGCAGTTACGTTGCGGATTATGGCTACACCTTC
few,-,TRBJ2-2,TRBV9,CASSPRGTGELFF,TGTGCCAGCAGTCCAAGGGGTACCGGGGAGCTGTTTTTT
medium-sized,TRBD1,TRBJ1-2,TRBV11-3,CASSPKTGEYGYTF,TGTGCCAGCAGCCCAAAGACAGGGGAGTATGGCTACACCTTC
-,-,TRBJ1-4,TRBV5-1,CASSAGLMGEKLFF,TGCGCCAGCAGCGCGGGACTTATGGGTGAAAAACTGTTTTTT
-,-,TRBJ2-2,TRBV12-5,CASGLGRTGELFF,TGTGCTAGTGGTTTGGGTCGGACCGGGGAGCTGTTTTTT
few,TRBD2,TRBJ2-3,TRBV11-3,CASSGSGGAPDTQYF,TGTGCCAGCAGCGGTAGCGGGGGGGCCCCAGATACGCAGTATTTT
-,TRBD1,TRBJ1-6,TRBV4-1,CASREQGTTLNSPLHF,TGCGCCAGCAGGGAACAGGGGACGACTCTTAATTCACCCCTCCACTTT
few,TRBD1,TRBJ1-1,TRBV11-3,CASSRTGGLNTEAFF,TGTGCCAGCAGTCGAACAGGGGGCTTGAACACTGAAGCTTTCTTT
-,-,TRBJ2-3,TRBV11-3,CASSLATGSTDTQYF,TGTGCCAGCAGCTTGGCCACAGGGAGCACAGATACGCAGTATTTT
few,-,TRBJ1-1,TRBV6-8,CASSRANSLGRTEAFF,TGTGCCAGCAGTAGAGCCAACTCCCTGGGGCGCACTGAAGCTTTCTTT